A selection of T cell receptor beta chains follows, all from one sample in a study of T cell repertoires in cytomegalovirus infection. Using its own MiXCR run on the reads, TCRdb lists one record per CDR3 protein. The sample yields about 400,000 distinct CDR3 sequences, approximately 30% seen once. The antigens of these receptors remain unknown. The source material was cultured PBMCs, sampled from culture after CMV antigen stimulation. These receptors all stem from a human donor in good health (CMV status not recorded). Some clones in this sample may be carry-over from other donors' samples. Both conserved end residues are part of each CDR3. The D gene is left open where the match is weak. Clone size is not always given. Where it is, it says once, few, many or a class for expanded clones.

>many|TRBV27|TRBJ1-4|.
TGTGCCAGCAGTTTAATTCCCCTTCATGAAAAACTGTTTTTT
CASSLIPLHEKLFF
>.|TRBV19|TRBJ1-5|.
TGTGCCAGTAGTTCACAGGGCCTCAGTAGCAATCAGCCCCAGCATTTT
CASSSQGLSSNQPQHF
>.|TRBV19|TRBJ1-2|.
TGTGCCAGTAGGAAACAGGAGAACTATGGCTACACCTTC
CASRKQENYGYTF
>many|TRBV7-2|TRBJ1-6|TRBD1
TGTGCCAGCAGCTCCCTGACAGGGGTTAATTCACCCCTCCACTTT
CASSSLTGVNSPLHF
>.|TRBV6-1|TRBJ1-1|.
TGTGCCAGCAGGTTACGTCCAGGCGGTAACACTGAAGCTTTCTTT
CASRLRPGGNTEAFF
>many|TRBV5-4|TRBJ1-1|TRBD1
TGTGCCAGCAGCTTAACACAGGGGACTGAAGCTTTCTTT
CASSLTQGTEAFF
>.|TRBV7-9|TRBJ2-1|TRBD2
TGTGCCAGCAGCTTCGGACTAGCGGGAGCGAGCAATGAGCAGTTCTTC
CASSFGLAGASNEQFF
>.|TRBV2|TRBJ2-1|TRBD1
TGTGCCAGCAGAGCCACAGGGGGCATTGAGCAGTTCTTC
CASRATGGIEQFF
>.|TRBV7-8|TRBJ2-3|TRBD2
TGTGCCAGCAGCTCCGATGGGGCGGGAGTGGCAGATACGCAGTATTTT
CASSSDGAGVADTQYF
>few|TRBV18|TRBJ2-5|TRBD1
TGTGCCAGCTCTCGTGGGACAGGCAGCCAAGAGACCCAGTACTTC
CASSRGTGSQETQYF
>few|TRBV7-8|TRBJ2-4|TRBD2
TGTGCCAGCAGCTTAGCACTAGCGGAAACCCTGGGGGCCAAAAACATTCAGTACTTC
CASSLALAETLGAKNIQYF
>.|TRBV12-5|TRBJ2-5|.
TGTGCTAGTGTCGGCGACAGTGCGGCGGAGACCCAGTACTTC
CASVGDSAAETQYF
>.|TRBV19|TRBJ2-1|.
TGTGCCAGTAGGTTGGGGACGAAACCTGAGCAGTTCTTC
CASRLGTKPEQFF
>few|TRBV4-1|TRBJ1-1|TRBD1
TGCGCCAGCAGCCAAGAGGGTACAGGGGGAGAAGCTTTCTTT
CASSQEGTGGEAFF
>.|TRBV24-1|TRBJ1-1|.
TGTGCCCCCGGGGGGGGCGCGGACACTGAAGCTTTCTTT
CAPGGGADTEAFF
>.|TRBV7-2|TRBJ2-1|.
TGTGCCAGCAGCTTAGTCAGGGGTAGGCCCTACAATGAGCAGTTCTTC
CASSLVRGRPYNEQFF
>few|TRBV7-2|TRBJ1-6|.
TGTGCCAGCAGCTTTCTGGGGCTAGATTCACCCCTCCACTTT
CASSFLGLDSPLHF
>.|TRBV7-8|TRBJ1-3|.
TGTGCCAGCAGCATCCGGTCCGGGACCGCAATCTCTGGAAACACCATATATTTT
CASSIRSGTAISGNTIYF
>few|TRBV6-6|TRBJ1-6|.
TGTGCCAGCAGTTATCTGTTCTATTCACCCCTCCACTTT
CASSYLFYSPLHF
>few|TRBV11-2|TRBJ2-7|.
TGTGCCAGCAGCTTAGGAATCGGATGGGCCGCCTTC
CASSLGIGWAAF
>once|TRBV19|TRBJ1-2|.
TGTGCCAGTAGTAGAAAGGACACCCACGCTCTCTATGGCTACACCTTC
CASSRKDTHALYGYTF
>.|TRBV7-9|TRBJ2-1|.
TGTGCCAGCAGCCCGGATGTAGCAAATGAGCAGTTCTTC
CASSPDVANEQFF
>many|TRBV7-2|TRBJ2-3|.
TGTGCCAGCAGCCAGAGGGGCACCCCTAGCACAGATACGCAGTATTTT
CASSQRGTPSTDTQYF
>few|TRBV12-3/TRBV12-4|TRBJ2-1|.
TGTGCCAGCAGTACCGGTGGGGTCAATGAGCAGTTCTTC
CASSTGGVNEQFF
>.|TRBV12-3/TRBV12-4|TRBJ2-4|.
TGTGCCAGCAGTTTTCTCGACAGGCTCGCCGCCAAAAACATTCAGTACTTC
CASSFLDRLAAKNIQYF
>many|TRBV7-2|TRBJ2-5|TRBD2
TGTGCCAGCAGCCCGGGACTAGCGGGAAAAGAGACCCAGTACTTC
CASSPGLAGKETQYF
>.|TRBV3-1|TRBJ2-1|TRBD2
TGTGCCAGCAGCCAAGGGGGCGGGAGGTTCGGGAATGAGCAGTTCTTC
CASSQGGGRFGNEQFF
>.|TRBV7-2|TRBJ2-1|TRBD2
TGTGCCAGCAGTTACAGGAAGCCGGGACTAGCTGCCTCCGAGCAGTTCTTC
CASSYRKPGLAASEQFF
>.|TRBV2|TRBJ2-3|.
TGTGCCACTCGAGAACGGGCGAGTTGGGCAGATACGCAGTATTTT
CATRERASWADTQYF
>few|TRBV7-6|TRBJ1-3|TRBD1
TGTGCCAGCAGCCGGGGGACAGTTGGAAACACCATATATTTT
CASSRGTVGNTIYF
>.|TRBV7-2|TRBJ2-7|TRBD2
TGTGCCAGCAGGCGACAACATTTAGCGGGAGGGCCCCTCGAGCAGTACTTC
CASRRQHLAGGPLEQYF
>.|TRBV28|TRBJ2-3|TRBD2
TGTGCCAGCACCTCTCTGGGGGGGGGCACAGATACGCAGTATTTT
CASTSLGGGTDTQYF
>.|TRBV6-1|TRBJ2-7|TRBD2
TGTGCCAGCAGACTAGCGGGAGGCAGCTCCTACGAGCAGTACTTC
CASRLAGGSSYEQYF
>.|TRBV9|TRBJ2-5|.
TGTGCCAGCAGCGTAGGAGGGACGGGAGAGACCCAGTACTTC
CASSVGGTGETQYF
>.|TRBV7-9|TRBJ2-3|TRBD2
TGTGCCAGCAGGCTGGGGGGGACGCAGTATTTT
CASRLGGTQYF
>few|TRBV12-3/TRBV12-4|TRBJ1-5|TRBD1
TGTGCCAGCAGCTCACGGGGCAGGGGGGATAATCAGCCCCAGCATTTT
CASSSRGRGDNQPQHF
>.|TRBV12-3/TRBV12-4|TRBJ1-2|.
TGTGCCAGCAGTTTGGATCAAGGGGATGGCTACACCTTC
CASSLDQGDGYTF
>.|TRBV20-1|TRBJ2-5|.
TGCAGTGCGGGGGGGGCCGCGGAGACCCAGTACTTC
CSAGGAAETQYF